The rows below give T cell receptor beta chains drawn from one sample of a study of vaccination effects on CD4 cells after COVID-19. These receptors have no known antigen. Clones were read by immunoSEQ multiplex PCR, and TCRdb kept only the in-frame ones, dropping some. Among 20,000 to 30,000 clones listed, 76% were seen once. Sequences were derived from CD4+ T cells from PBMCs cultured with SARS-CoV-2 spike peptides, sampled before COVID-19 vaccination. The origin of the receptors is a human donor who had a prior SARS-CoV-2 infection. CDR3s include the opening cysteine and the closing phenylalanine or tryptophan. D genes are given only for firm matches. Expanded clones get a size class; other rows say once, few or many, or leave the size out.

cdr3_nt: TGTGCCAGCCACTCCCTAGCGGGGGGGCGAGATACGCAGTATTTT
cdr3_aa: CASHSLAGGRDTQYF
j_call: TRBJ2-3
v_call: TRBV5-6
d_call: TRBD2
clone_size: -

cdr3_nt: TGCGCCAGCAGCTTGGTGGCCGATAACTACGAGCAGTACTTC
cdr3_aa: CASSLVADNYEQYF
j_call: TRBJ2-7
v_call: TRBV5-1
d_call: -
clone_size: -

cdr3_nt: TGCGCCAGCAGCCTTGGCGGGACTAGCGGGGGAAAGGGAGAGACCCAGTACTTC
cdr3_aa: CASSLGGTSGGKGETQYF
j_call: TRBJ2-5
v_call: TRBV4-1
d_call: TRBD2
clone_size: -

cdr3_nt: TGTGCCAGTAGCCGGACCACAGGGTATGGCTACACCTTC
cdr3_aa: CASSRTTGYGYTF
j_call: TRBJ1-2
v_call: TRBV19
d_call: -
clone_size: -

cdr3_nt: TGTGCCAGCAGCCAACCAGGAGATACGCAGTATTTT
cdr3_aa: CASSQPGDTQYF
j_call: TRBJ2-3
v_call: TRBV3-1/TRBV3-2
d_call: -
clone_size: few

cdr3_nt: TGTGCCAGCAGCCAAGATCTAGGGTTTTGGGGCTACACCTTC
cdr3_aa: CASSQDLGFWGYTF
j_call: TRBJ1-2
v_call: TRBV4-2
d_call: -
clone_size: -

cdr3_nt: TGTGCCAGCAGTTACGGCGGACGCGTGACCCAGTACTTC
cdr3_aa: CASSYGGRVTQYF
j_call: TRBJ2-5
v_call: TRBV6-2/TRBV6-3
d_call: -
clone_size: -

cdr3_nt: TGTGCCAGCAGCTCCCAACCAACTACGCAGTATTTT
cdr3_aa: CASSSQPTTQYF
j_call: TRBJ2-3
v_call: TRBV5-6
d_call: -
clone_size: -

cdr3_nt: TGTGCCAGCGACCTTGGGCTAGCGGGAGACTACAATGAGCAGTTCTTC
cdr3_aa: CASDLGLAGDYNEQFF
j_call: TRBJ2-1
v_call: TRBV18
d_call: TRBD2
clone_size: -

cdr3_nt: TGTGCCAGCACCGAACCCGACAGTGTCAATCAGCCCCAGCATTTT
cdr3_aa: CASTEPDSVNQPQHF
j_call: TRBJ1-5
v_call: TRBV6-5
d_call: -
clone_size: -

cdr3_nt: TGTGCCAGCAGTTTTGACAGGGGGAACACTGAAGCTTTCTTT
cdr3_aa: CASSFDRGNTEAFF
j_call: TRBJ1-1
v_call: TRBV6-5
d_call: TRBD1
clone_size: -

cdr3_nt: TGTGCCTGGCGGGACAGGCTATCCCTTTCCTACAATGAGCAGTTCTTC
cdr3_aa: CAWRDRLSLSYNEQFF
j_call: TRBJ2-1
v_call: TRBV30
d_call: TRBD1
clone_size: -

cdr3_nt: TGTGCCAGCATTCGACGAGAGGCGGGAGTAGGCGAGCAGTACTTC
cdr3_aa: CASIRREAGVGEQYF
j_call: TRBJ2-7
v_call: TRBV6-5
d_call: TRBD2
clone_size: large

cdr3_nt: TGTGCCAGCACCGAAATTTGGGGAGAGACCCAGTACTTC
cdr3_aa: CASTEIWGETQYF
j_call: TRBJ2-5
v_call: TRBV2
d_call: -
clone_size: -

cdr3_nt: TGTGCCAGCAGCTTTGGACAGATGAGCTCTGGAAACACCATATATTTT
cdr3_aa: CASSFGQMSSGNTIYF
j_call: TRBJ1-3
v_call: TRBV11-1
d_call: -
clone_size: few

cdr3_nt: TGTGCCAGCAGCCAAGATGCAGGGGACTATGGCTACACCTTC
cdr3_aa: CASSQDAGDYGYTF
j_call: TRBJ1-2
v_call: TRBV3-1/TRBV3-2
d_call: -
clone_size: once

cdr3_nt: TGTGCCAGCACCTACGGTGGCCTAGCGGGAGTGGGTGAGCAGTTCTTC
cdr3_aa: CASTYGGLAGVGEQFF
j_call: TRBJ2-1
v_call: TRBV11-3
d_call: TRBD2
clone_size: -

cdr3_nt: TGTGCCAGCAAGTTTAGGAGGATTGGGGGCTACACCTTC
cdr3_aa: CASKFRRIGGYTF
j_call: TRBJ1-2
v_call: TRBV12-3/TRBV12-4
d_call: -
clone_size: -

cdr3_nt: TGCGCCAGCAGCTCACAGGGGTTGGAAAGCTCCTACGAGCAGTACTTC
cdr3_aa: CASSSQGLESSYEQYF
j_call: TRBJ2-7
v_call: TRBV5-1
d_call: TRBD1
clone_size: -

cdr3_nt: TGCGCCAGCAGCGCCGGAGCCAATCAGCCCCAGCATTTT
cdr3_aa: CASSAGANQPQHF
j_call: TRBJ1-5
v_call: TRBV5-1
d_call: -
clone_size: -

cdr3_nt: TGTGCCAGTAGTGGATCTTCGGGGGGTGGGGAGACCCAGTACTTC
cdr3_aa: CASSGSSGGGETQYF
j_call: TRBJ2-5
v_call: TRBV19
d_call: TRBD2
clone_size: once

cdr3_nt: TGTGCCAGCACCTACATAACAGGGCCAAGCTCCTACGAGCAGTACTTC
cdr3_aa: CASTYITGPSSYEQYF
j_call: TRBJ2-7
v_call: TRBV21-1
d_call: -
clone_size: -

cdr3_nt: TGCGCCAGCAGCTTGGATGGGGGGCTTAGCACAGATACGCAGTATTTT
cdr3_aa: CASSLDGGLSTDTQYF
j_call: TRBJ2-3
v_call: TRBV5-1
d_call: -
clone_size: -

cdr3_nt: TGTGCCAGCAGCCCCGGGACGACAGTCTCGGAGACCCAGTACTTC
cdr3_aa: CASSPGTTVSETQYF
j_call: TRBJ2-5
v_call: TRBV7-3
d_call: -
clone_size: -

cdr3_nt: TGTGCCAGCAGTCCCACTAGCGGGAGGGGAACCTACGAGCAGTACTTC
cdr3_aa: CASSPTSGRGTYEQYF
j_call: TRBJ2-7
v_call: TRBV27
d_call: TRBD2
clone_size: -

cdr3_nt: TGTGCCAGCAGCTTGGAAGCGGTCGGGGAAAAACTGTTTTTT
cdr3_aa: CASSLEAVGEKLFF
j_call: TRBJ1-4
v_call: TRBV5-4
d_call: -
clone_size: -

cdr3_nt: TGTGCCAGCTCACCCAGGGACATTGATTCACCCCTCCACTTT
cdr3_aa: CASSPRDIDSPLHF
j_call: TRBJ1-6
v_call: TRBV18
d_call: -
clone_size: few

cdr3_nt: TGTGCCATCACGGGTTTACAGGGAGGAGAGCAGTTCTTC
cdr3_aa: CAITGLQGGEQFF
j_call: TRBJ2-1
v_call: TRBV10-3
d_call: -
clone_size: -

cdr3_nt: TGTGCCAGCAGCTCTAGAAACTACGAGCAGTACTTC
cdr3_aa: CASSSRNYEQYF
j_call: TRBJ2-7
v_call: TRBV5-4
d_call: -
clone_size: -

cdr3_nt: TGTGCCAGCAGTCGGCTCACAGGGATCTATGGCTACACCTTC
cdr3_aa: CASSRLTGIYGYTF
j_call: TRBJ1-2
v_call: TRBV6-5
d_call: -
clone_size: few

cdr3_nt: TGTGCCAGCAGTGAATACCGTAATACGCAGTATTTT
cdr3_aa: CASSEYRNTQYF
j_call: TRBJ2-3
v_call: TRBV6-1
d_call: -
clone_size: -

cdr3_nt: TGTGCCAGTAGAGAAGGGTCCTATAGCAATCAGCCCCAGCATTTT
cdr3_aa: CASREGSYSNQPQHF
j_call: TRBJ1-5
v_call: TRBV19
d_call: -
clone_size: -

cdr3_nt: TGTGCCAGTAGTATATTTAATACAGATACGCAGTATTTT
cdr3_aa: CASSIFNTDTQYF
j_call: TRBJ2-3
v_call: TRBV19
d_call: -
clone_size: -

cdr3_nt: TGTGTCAACCGGCCCGGGGAGCTGTTTTTT
cdr3_aa: CVNRPGELFF
j_call: TRBJ2-2
v_call: TRBV7-9
d_call: -
clone_size: -

cdr3_nt: TGTGCCGGGGCGCACGCGTTGAGGGGGTCGCTCGAGCAGTACTTC
cdr3_aa: CAGAHALRGSLEQYF
j_call: TRBJ2-7
v_call: TRBV2
d_call: -
clone_size: -

cdr3_nt: TGCGCCAGCAGCCGAGCCTCGCGCCTCAAGGGCGTCCTGACTTTC
cdr3_aa: CASSRASRLKGVLTF
j_call: TRBJ2-6
v_call: TRBV5-1
d_call: -
clone_size: -

cdr3_nt: TGCGCCAGCAGCTTGGGACAGGGGGAGACCCAGTACTTC
cdr3_aa: CASSLGQGETQYF
j_call: TRBJ2-5
v_call: TRBV5-1
d_call: TRBD1
clone_size: -

cdr3_nt: TGTGCCAGCAGCCAAGCAAAGGCCGATGGCTACACCTTC
cdr3_aa: CASSQAKADGYTF
j_call: TRBJ1-2
v_call: TRBV3-1/TRBV3-2
d_call: -
clone_size: -

cdr3_nt: TGTGCCAGCAGCCCCGGGACTCCTAATTCACCCCTCCACTTT
cdr3_aa: CASSPGTPNSPLHF
j_call: TRBJ1-6
v_call: TRBV5-6
d_call: -
clone_size: few

cdr3_nt: TGTGCCAGTAGTACGCAGACGGATAACTATGGCTACACCTTC
cdr3_aa: CASSTQTDNYGYTF
j_call: TRBJ1-2
v_call: TRBV19
d_call: -
clone_size: few

cdr3_nt: TGCGCCAGCTGCCGGGGGGCGGGAGGGAGTGGCTACGAGCAGTACTTC
cdr3_aa: CASCRGAGGSGYEQYF
j_call: TRBJ2-7
v_call: TRBV5-1
d_call: TRBD2
clone_size: -

cdr3_nt: TGTGCCAGCAGCAAGTGGAGGGGCTCTACTAGCGGGAGAGCAGATACGCAGTATTTT
cdr3_aa: CASSKWRGSTSGRADTQYF
j_call: TRBJ2-3
v_call: TRBV21-1
d_call: -
clone_size: -

cdr3_nt: TGTGCTAGTGGTCAACACTACGAGCAGTACTTC
cdr3_aa: CASGQHYEQYF
j_call: TRBJ2-7
v_call: TRBV12-5
d_call: -
clone_size: few

cdr3_nt: TGTGCCACCGGGGGGGTAGGTGCGGGCCAAGAGACCCAGTACTTC
cdr3_aa: CATGGVGAGQETQYF
j_call: TRBJ2-5
v_call: TRBV24-1
d_call: TRBD2
clone_size: -

cdr3_nt: TGCGCCAGCAGCTTGATCGGGGTCAACACCGGGGAGCTGTTTTTT
cdr3_aa: CASSLIGVNTGELFF
j_call: TRBJ2-2
v_call: TRBV5-1
d_call: -
clone_size: -

cdr3_nt: TGTGCCAGCACCCTCCGTGACAGCTACGAGCAGTACTTC
cdr3_aa: CASTLRDSYEQYF
j_call: TRBJ2-7
v_call: TRBV7-2
d_call: -
clone_size: -

cdr3_nt: TGTGCCAGCAGTTACGGGGGCGGAATGGACACTGAAGCTTTCTTT
cdr3_aa: CASSYGGGMDTEAFF
j_call: TRBJ1-1
v_call: TRBV6-2/TRBV6-3
d_call: -
clone_size: -

cdr3_nt: TGTGCCAGCAGCGGAACCGGGGCGTCGGACGAGCAGTACTTC
cdr3_aa: CASSGTGASDEQYF
j_call: TRBJ2-7
v_call: TRBV9
d_call: -
clone_size: -

cdr3_nt: TGTGCCAGCAGCTTCTGGGAATCGGACAGCGACTTCGAGCAGTACTTC
cdr3_aa: CASSFWESDSDFEQYF
j_call: TRBJ2-7
v_call: TRBV7-9
d_call: -
clone_size: few

cdr3_nt: TGCGCCAGCAGCCAAGATCCCGAGGAAGCGGTTCAGTTCTTC
cdr3_aa: CASSQDPEEAVQFF
j_call: TRBJ2-1
v_call: TRBV4-3
d_call: -
clone_size: -

cdr3_nt: TGTGCCAGCAGCGTAGCAGGGGGCTACGGCTATGGCTACACCTTC
cdr3_aa: CASSVAGGYGYGYTF
j_call: TRBJ1-2
v_call: TRBV9
d_call: TRBD1
clone_size: -

cdr3_nt: TGTGCCAGCACCCAGACTAGCGGGGGATACAATGAGCAGTTCTTC
cdr3_aa: CASTQTSGGYNEQFF
j_call: TRBJ2-1
v_call: TRBV25-1
d_call: TRBD2
clone_size: -

cdr3_nt: TGCGCCAGCAGCCAAGGGGAGAGGCTAGCGAGCAATGAGCAGTTCTTC
cdr3_aa: CASSQGERLASNEQFF
j_call: TRBJ2-1
v_call: TRBV4-3
d_call: -
clone_size: -

cdr3_nt: TGTGCCACCAGCAGAGACAGGGTAAATCAGCCCCAGCATTTT
cdr3_aa: CATSRDRVNQPQHF
j_call: TRBJ1-5
v_call: TRBV15
d_call: -
clone_size: -

cdr3_nt: TGCGCCAGCAGCCAACCGAACCAGGGGGTTCGGGAAAAACTGTTTTTT
cdr3_aa: CASSQPNQGVREKLFF
j_call: TRBJ1-4
v_call: TRBV4-3
d_call: TRBD1
clone_size: -

cdr3_nt: TGTGCCAGCAGCTTGCTAGTGGGGGCCGGGGAGCTGTTTTTT
cdr3_aa: CASSLLVGAGELFF
j_call: TRBJ2-2
v_call: TRBV7-8
d_call: -
clone_size: few

cdr3_nt: TGTGCCAGCAGCTTAACGGGTAGCGGGGGAGGGAATGAGCAGTTCTTC
cdr3_aa: CASSLTGSGGGNEQFF
j_call: TRBJ2-1
v_call: TRBV7-3
d_call: TRBD2
clone_size: once

cdr3_nt: TGTGCCAGCAGCTTAGGCTGGGCGGGCACAGATACGCAGTATTTT
cdr3_aa: CASSLGWAGTDTQYF
j_call: TRBJ2-3
v_call: TRBV11-3
d_call: -
clone_size: -